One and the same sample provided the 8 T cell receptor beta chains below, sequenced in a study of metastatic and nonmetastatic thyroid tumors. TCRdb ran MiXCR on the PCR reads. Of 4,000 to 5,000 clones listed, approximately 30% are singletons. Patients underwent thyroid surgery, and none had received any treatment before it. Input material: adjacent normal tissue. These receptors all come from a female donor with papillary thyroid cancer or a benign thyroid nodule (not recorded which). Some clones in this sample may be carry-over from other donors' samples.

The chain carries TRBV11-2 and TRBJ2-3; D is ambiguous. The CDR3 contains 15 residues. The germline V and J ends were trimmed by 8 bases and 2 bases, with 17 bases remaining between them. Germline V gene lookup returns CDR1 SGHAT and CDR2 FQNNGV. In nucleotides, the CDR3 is TGTGCCAGCCGCAATAGGGTGGCCTTCACAGATACGCAGTATTTT. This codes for CASRNRVAFTDTQYF. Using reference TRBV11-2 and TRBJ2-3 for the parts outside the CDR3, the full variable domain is EAGVAQSPRYKIIEKRQSVAFWCNPISGHATLYWYQQILGQGPKLLIQFQNNGVVDDSQLPKDRFSAERLKGVDSTLKIQPAKLEDSAVYLCASRNRVAFTDTQYFGPGTRLTVL.

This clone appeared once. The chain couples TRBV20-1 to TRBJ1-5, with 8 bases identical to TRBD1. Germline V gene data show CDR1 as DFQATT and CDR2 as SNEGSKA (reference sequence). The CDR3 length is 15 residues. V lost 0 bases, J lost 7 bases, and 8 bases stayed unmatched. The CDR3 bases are TGCAGTGCTAGAGATCATTCAGGGGGCGGCCAGCCCCAGCATTTT. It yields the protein CSARDHSGGGQPQHF.

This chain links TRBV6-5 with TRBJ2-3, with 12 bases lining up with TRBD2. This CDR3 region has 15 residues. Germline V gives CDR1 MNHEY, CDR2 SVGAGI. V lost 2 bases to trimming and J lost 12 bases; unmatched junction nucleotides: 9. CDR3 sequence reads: CASSYNARGLAGQYF. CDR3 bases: TGTGCCAGCAGTTACAACGCCAGAGGACTAGCGGGACAGTATTTT.

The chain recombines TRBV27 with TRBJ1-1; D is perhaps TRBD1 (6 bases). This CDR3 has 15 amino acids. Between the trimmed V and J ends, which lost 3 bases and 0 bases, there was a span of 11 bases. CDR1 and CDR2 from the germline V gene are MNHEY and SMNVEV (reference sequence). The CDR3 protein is CASSFGGALNTEAFF. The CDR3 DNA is TGTGCCAGCAGTTTTGGGGGGGCATTGAACACTGAAGCTTTCTTT.

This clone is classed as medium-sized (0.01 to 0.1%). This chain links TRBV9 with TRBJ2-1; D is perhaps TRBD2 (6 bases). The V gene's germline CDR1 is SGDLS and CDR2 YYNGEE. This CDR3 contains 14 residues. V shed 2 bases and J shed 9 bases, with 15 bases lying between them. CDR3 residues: CASSVSGTVGEQFF. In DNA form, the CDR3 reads TGTGCCAGCAGCGTTAGCGGAACCGTCGGTGAGCAGTTCTTC.

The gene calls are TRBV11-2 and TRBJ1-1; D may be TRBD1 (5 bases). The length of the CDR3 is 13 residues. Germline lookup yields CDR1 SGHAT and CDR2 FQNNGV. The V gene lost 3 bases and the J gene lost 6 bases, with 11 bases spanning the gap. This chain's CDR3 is CASSFGPRAEAFF. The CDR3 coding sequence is TGTGCCAGCAGCTTCGGGCCCAGGGCTGAAGCTTTCTTT.

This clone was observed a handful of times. The CDR3 reads CASSQERGPSYEQYF. Here the CDR3 DNA reads TGCGCCAGCAGCCAAGAACGGGGGCCCTCCTACGAGCAGTACTTC. The V gene is TRBV4-1, the J gene TRBJ2-7; D might be TRBD1 or TRBD2, each matching 6 bases. This CDR3 is 15 amino acids long. Looked up from germline, CDR1 is MGHRA and CDR2 is YSYEKL. The V end lost 0 bases, the J end lost 0 bases, and 9 bases lay between the germline ends.

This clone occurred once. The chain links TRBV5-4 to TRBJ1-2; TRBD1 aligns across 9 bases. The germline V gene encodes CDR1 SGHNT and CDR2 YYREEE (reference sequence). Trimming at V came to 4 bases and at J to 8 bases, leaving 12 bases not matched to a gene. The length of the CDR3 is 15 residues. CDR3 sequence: CASSQNRGLLEGYTF. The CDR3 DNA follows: TGTGCCAGCAGCCAGAACAGGGGGCTTCTAGAAGGCTACACCTTC.